A single sample is the source of the 28 T cell receptor beta chains below, sequenced in a study of regulatory T cells in long-lasting Graves disease. Time point defined: newly diagnosed GD, antithyroid drugs for less than 3 months. Construction of the TCR library relied on RNA isolated from PBMCs. Relying on iRepertoire HTBI primers and Arm-PCR of CDR3 regions, the team built TCR beta libraries. TCRdb re-analysed the multiplex PCR reads in MiXCR, keeping a single row per CDR3 protein. In the table there are around 420,000 distinct CDR3 sequences, approximately 15% of which are singletons. These records were also assigned to another study, of T cells in Graves' hyperthyroidism and ophthalmopathy.

This specimen consisted of peripheral blood mononuclear cells (PBMCs), obtained at new diagnosis, from a patient treated with antithyroid drugs. Receptors were obtained from a woman aged 40 to 55 with Graves disease.

This clonotype was counted many times. The DNA of the CDR3 is TGCAGTGCTGGGACGGGACAACCTAATCAGCCCCAGCATTTT. Translating it yields CSAGTGQPNQPQHF. The genes are TRBV20-1 and TRBJ1-5; D may be TRBD1 (6 bases). This CDR3 region has 14 residues. Trimming left V 5 bases short and J 4 bases short, with 15 bases between. Looked up from germline, CDR1 is DFQATT and CDR2 is SNEGSKA (reference sequence).

This clonotype was counted between two and nine times. This chain uses TRBV5-4 with TRBJ2-7, with D tentatively TRBD1 or TRBD2 (6 bases each). The CDR3 length is 16 residues. The V end lost 4 bases, the J end lost 1 base, and 18 bases lay between the germline ends. The germline gives CDR1 SGHNT, CDR2 YYREEE (reference sequence). The CDR3 is CASSHLQGRDSYEQYF. The CDR3 DNA reads TGTGCCAGCAGCCATCTGCAGGGGCGGGATTCCTACGAGCAGTACTTC.

This clonotype has at least ten counts. The V call is TRBV28, the J call TRBJ2-3, with D maybe TRBD2 (5 bases). Germline V CDR1 and CDR2: MDHEN, SYDVKM. There are 15 residues in the CDR3. V shed 6 bases and J shed 1 base, with 14 bases lying between them. The CDR3 region has the DNA TGTGCCAGCAGATATATTAGCGACCGCACAGATACGCAGTATTTT. The encoded protein is CASRYISDRTDTQYF.

This clonotype appeared a few times. The chain is built from TRBV13 and TRBJ2-1, with TRBD2 identical over 10 bases. J gave up 5 bases and V 0 bases, and 7 bases lay outside the gene matches. Germline-derived CDR1 and CDR2 are PRHDT and FYEKMQ (reference sequence). The CDR3 is 17 amino acids. CDR3: CASSLGMTSGPNNEQFF. The DNA of the CDR3 is TGTGCCAGCAGCTTAGGTATGACTAGCGGGCCAAACAATGAGCAGTTCTTC.

This clonotype was counted ten times or more. One end of the junction does not line up with germline, which may come from a read error. The chain has TRBV5-1 and TRBJ1-1; 11 bases align to TRBD1. CDR3 length: 14 residues. In germline, CDR1 is SGHRS, CDR2 YFSETQ. CDR3 region: CASSFGQGATEAFF. As DNA, the CDR3 is TGTGCCAGTAGTTTTGGACAGGGGGCCACTGAAGCTTTCTTT.

In this sample, this clonotype turned up many times. The DNA of the CDR3 is TGTGCCATACTAGACCGGACTAGCGGAACCTACGAGCAGTACTTC. It codes for CAILDRTSGTYEQYF. The chain uses TRBV10-3 and TRBJ2-7; 10 bases match TRBD2. After removal of 9 bases from V and 2 bases from J, the junction contained 10 bases not matched to a gene. The CDR3 is 15 residues long. Germline CDR1 reads ENHRY; CDR2 reads SYGVKD.

Only a few counts were recorded for this clonotype. This may stem from a read error, because a much larger clone lies one nucleotide away. The V and J genes are TRBV15 and TRBJ2-2; D remains ambiguous. Trimming shortened V by 5 bases and J by 0 bases, and 1 base separated the two germline ends. Germline loops: CDR1 LNHNV, CDR2 YYDKDF (reference sequence). The CDR3 has 12 amino acids. In nucleotides, the CDR3 is TGTGCCACCAGCGCGAACACCGGGGAGCTGTTTTTT. It is translated as CATSANTGELFF.

This rearrangement joins TRBV3-1 to TRBJ2-7; TRBD1 aligns across 8 bases. CDR1 and CDR2 (germline): LGHDT, YNNKEL (reference sequence). The CDR3 runs to 15 residues. The junction had 8 bases not matched to a gene; V was cut back by 3 bases and J by 4 bases. CDR3 region: CASSQNRGARYEQYF. The CDR3 DNA reads as TGTGCCAGCAGCCAGAACAGGGGGGCGAGGTACGAGCAGTACTTC.

V gene TRBV20-1 combines with J gene TRBJ2-7; TRBD2 matches 12 bases. The CDR3 sequence is 15 residues long. Germline-derived CDR1 and CDR2 are DFQATT and SNEGSKA (reference sequence). The junction had 7 bases not matched to a gene; V was cut back by 1 base and J by 6 bases. This CDR3 is CSARGLAGEKGEQYF. Here the CDR3 DNA reads TGCAGTGCTAGAGGACTAGCGGGAGAGAAAGGCGAGCAGTACTTC.

This clonotype was detected ten times or more. The genes are TRBV18 and TRBJ2-5; TRBD2 is a possible D gene (6 bases). The DNA matches TRBJ2-1 better at its end, which makes the J call doubtful. The CDR3 is made up of 13 amino acids. The V gene's germline CDR1 is KGHSH and CDR2 LQKENI. The CDR3 DNA reads as TGTGCCAGCTCACCCCCGGGGGAGACGGAGCAGTTCTTC. Translating gives CASSPPGETEQFF.

CDR3 nucleotide sequence: TGTGCCAGCAGTTACAGGGACAGGCACAACGAGCAGTACTTC. Translation: CASSYRDRHNEQYF. The rearrangement uses TRBV6-9 and TRBJ2-7; 8 bases map to TRBD1. V was pared by 3 bases and J by 5 bases, with 6 bases of the junction left unmatched. The CDR3 has 14 amino acids. Germline V CDR1 and CDR2: MNHGY, SVAAGI.

As regards this clonotype: This may stem from a read error, because a much larger clone lies one nucleotide away. The chain links TRBV9 to TRBJ1-1, with 7 positions matching TRBD1. In germline, CDR1 is SGDLS, CDR2 YYNGEE. The CDR3 has 12 amino acids. The CDR3 loop is CASSPRTGEASF. In DNA, the CDR3 is TGTGCCAGCAGCCCTCGGACAGGTGAGGCTTCCTTT.

This clonotype was recorded many times. The chain employs TRBV7-6 and TRBJ2-7, with 10 bases identical to TRBD1. This CDR3 region has 16 residues. After removal of 0 bases from V and 3 bases from J, the junction contained 5 bases not matched to a gene. Germline values: CDR1 SGHVS, CDR2 FNYEAQ. CDR3 nucleotides: TGTGCCAGCAGCTTAGCGCGGACAGGGGGAGACTACGAGCAGTACTTC. Translated: CASSLARTGGDYEQYF.

Many counts were recorded for this clonotype. This chain links TRBV30 with TRBJ2-2; D remains ambiguous. Germline V gene lookup returns CDR1 GTSNPN and CDR2 SVGIG (reference sequence). The CDR3 consists of 13 residues. V was pared by 3 bases and J by 3 bases, with 8 bases between. The CDR3 DNA follows: TGTGCCTGGAGGACATGGGACACCGGGGAGCTGTTTTTT. It translates to CAWRTWDTGELFF.

This chain uses TRBV14 with TRBJ2-7, with D perhaps matching TRBD2 (7 bases). The V gene's germline CDR1 is SGHDN and CDR2 FVKESK. The CDR3 consists of 16 residues. Trimming pared 0 bases from V and 4 bases from J, leaving 16 bases between. CDR3 residues: CASSQDLGRGRYEQYF. The CDR3 DNA is TGTGCCAGCAGCCAAGATCTGGGGCGGGGGCGGTACGAGCAGTACTTC.

This clonotype was recorded at least ten times. The V and J genes are TRBV27 and TRBJ2-1, with D possibly matching TRBD1 (5 bases). V was clipped by 2 bases and J by 4 bases, with 12 bases between them. The CDR3 is made up of 15 amino acids. In germline, CDR1 is MNHEY, CDR2 SMNVEV (reference sequence). The CDR3 DNA reads TGTGCCAGCAGTTTACAATTTGCAGGGTACAATGAGCAGTTCTTC. It translates to CASSLQFAGYNEQFF.

This clonotype was found many times. This chain connects TRBV5-6 to TRBJ2-2; D is perhaps TRBD1 (8 bases). V dropped 4 bases and J dropped 5 bases, with 12 bases sitting between them. CDR1 is SGHDT and CDR2 is YYEEEE in the germline V gene. CDR3 length equals 14 residues. The CDR3 coding sequence is TGTGCCAGCAGCCACAGGGGGGGTACCGGGGAGCTGTTTTTT. The encoded protein is CASSHRGGTGELFF.

This clonotype was observed at least ten times. The J gene is TRBJ2-3, the V gene TRBV28; 13 bases map to TRBD2. J was trimmed by 3 bases and V by 6 bases; bases with no gene match: 6. The CDR3 extends over 16 amino acids. CDR1 MDHEN and CDR2 SYDVKM come from the germline V gene. CDR3 nucleotide sequence: TGTGCCAGCAGATGGACTAGCGGGAGTTTTACAGATACGCAGTATTTT. Translated, it gives CASRWTSGSFTDTQYF. Filled out from reference TRBV28 and TRBJ2-3, the complete variable domain reads DVKVTQSSRYLVKRTGEKVFLECVQDMDHENMFWYRQDPGLGLRLIYFSYDVKMKEKGDIPEGYSVSREKKERFSLILESASTNQTSMYLCASRWTSGSFTDTQYFGPGTRLTVL.

At least ten counts were recorded for this clonotype. This chain links TRBV28 with TRBJ2-7, with D unresolved. The germline V gene has CDR1 MDHEN and CDR2 SYDVKM. V was trimmed by 6 bases and J by 0 bases, leaving 15 bases between them. The length of the CDR3 is 15 residues. As DNA, the CDR3 is TGTGCCAGCAGCCATTGGGCTAATTTCTCCTACGAGCAGTACTTC. It specifies CASSHWANFSYEQYF.

This clonotype occurred once. One base separates it from a far larger clone, so it is likely a read error. The V call is TRBV7-2, the J call TRBJ2-1, with D tentatively TRBD2 (6 bases). The CDR3 is 16 amino acids. Trimming took off 3 bases at V and 7 bases at J, with 19 bases between the two ends. CDR1 and CDR2 from the germline V gene are SGHTA and FQGNSA. The CDR3 sequence: CASSFVKGSGVNEQFF. In DNA form, the CDR3 reads TGTGCCAGCAGCTTCGTTAAAGGGTCGGGAGTGAATGAGCAGTTCTTC.

At least ten counts were recorded for this clonotype. The chain employs TRBV15 and TRBJ1-1; no clear D gene. Germline V gene data show CDR1 as LNHNV and CDR2 as YYDKDF (reference sequence). The V end lost 2 bases, the J end lost 7 bases, and 26 bases lay between the germline ends. The CDR3 contains 18 residues. CDR3 sequence reads: CATSRKSTLRMAWDEAFF. The CDR3 region has the DNA TGTGCCACCAGCAGAAAGTCAACCCTAAGGATGGCCTGGGATGAAGCTTTCTTT.

This chain uses TRBV5-1 with TRBJ2-3; D uncertain. Between the trimmed V and J ends, which lost 0 bases and 4 bases, there was a span of 9 bases. Germline CDR1 is SGHRS and CDR2 is YFSETQ. There are 14 residues in the CDR3. The CDR3 nucleotides read TGCGCCAGCAGCTTGGCCAAATTTTCAGATACGCAGTATTTT. Protein: CASSLAKFSDTQYF. Based on the CDR3 plus reference TRBV5-1 and TRBJ2-3, the full variable domain is KAGVTQTPRYLIKTRGQQVTLSCSPISGHRSVSWYQQTPGQGLQFLFEYFSETQRNKGNFPGRFSGRQFSNSRSEMNVSTLELGDSALYLCASSLAKFSDTQYFGPGTRLTVL.

This clonotype was detected only a few times. The V call is TRBV20-1, the J call TRBJ1-6; 7 bases agree with TRBD1. CDR1 and CDR2 from the germline V gene are DFQATT and SNEGSKA (reference sequence). This CDR3 comprises 13 residues. V shed 3 bases and J 8 bases; nucleotides not matched to a gene: 4. CDR3 bases: TGCAGTGCTAGGGCCGGGACAGATTCACCCCTCCACTTT. Translating gives CSARAGTDSPLHF.

In this sample, this clonotype turned up a few times. The chain combines TRBV27 with TRBJ1-2; D is perhaps TRBD1 (6 bases). With 2 bases removed from V and 3 bases from J, the gap between germline ends came to 10 bases. The germline V gene has CDR1 MNHEY and CDR2 SMNVEV (reference sequence). The CDR3 totals 14 residues. DNA of the CDR3: TGTGCCAGCAGTTTAGACAGGAGTTACTATGGCTACACCTTC. Its translation: CASSLDRSYYGYTF.

This clonotype was seen a handful of times. V usage is TRBV10-3 and J usage is TRBJ1-2; 8 bases are a match to TRBD1. Germline trimming cut 4 bases from V and 8 bases from J; bases unmatched to any gene: 24. Germline CDR1 reads ENHRY; CDR2 reads SYGVKD. The CDR3 is 19 residues long. The CDR3: CAISGPIPGQAGGLEGYTF. The CDR3 region has the DNA TGTGCCATCAGTGGCCCAATTCCGGGACAGGCCGGTGGCCTAGAGGGCTACACCTTC.

In the case of this clonotype: A read error may be the cause here, since a much bigger clone is one base away. The V call is TRBV28, the J call TRBJ1-5, with D unresolved. The length of the CDR3 is 12 residues. Trimming pared 2 bases from V and 7 bases from J, leaving 6 bases between. In germline, CDR1 is MDHEN, CDR2 SYDVKM. CDR3 coding DNA: TGTGCCAGCAGTTTAGAGAAACAGCCCCAGCATTTT. This codes for CASSLEKQPQHF.

This chain uses TRBV28 with TRBJ2-2, with TRBD1 matching 8 bases. Trimming at V came to 4 bases and at J to 1 base, leaving 2 bases not matched to a gene. This CDR3 spans 15 amino acids. Germline V gene sequence: CDR1 MDHEN, CDR2 SYDVKM. CDR3 amino acids: CASSWTGLNTGELFF. CDR3 DNA: TGTGCCAGCAGTTGGACAGGGCTGAACACCGGGGAGCTGTTTTTT. The whole variable domain, remainder taken from reference TRBV28 and TRBJ2-2, is DVKVTQSSRYLVKRTGEKVFLECVQDMDHENMFWYRQDPGLGLRLIYFSYDVKMKEKGDIPEGYSVSREKKERFSLILESASTNQTSMYLCASSWTGLNTGELFFGEGSRLTVL.

This clonotype was detected a few times. V usage is TRBV20-1 and J usage is TRBJ2-1; 14 bases map to TRBD2. Trimming removed 5 bases from V and 9 bases from J; junction bases left unmatched: 6. This CDR3 has 14 amino acids. Germline lookup yields CDR1 DFQATT and CDR2 SNEGSKA (reference sequence). The CDR3 here is CSALTSGRASEQFF. CDR3 nucleotides: TGCAGTGCTCTGACTAGCGGGAGGGCCTCTGAGCAGTTCTTC.